Below, 20 T cell receptor beta chains from the same sample are listed, as sequenced in a study of siplizumab effects on memory and regulatory T cells. Clones were sequenced by immunoSEQ multiplex PCR, and TCRdb holds only the in-frame ones, with some missing. The data show fewer than 100,000 clones, just under 95% seen once. Sequencing used CD8+ T cells sorted from blood. These receptors were collected from a human donor in good health.

The V gene is TRBV7-9, the J gene TRBJ1-1; no reliable D call. V was shortened by 5 bases and J by 0 bases, with 16 bases between the two germline ends. Germline CDR1 and CDR2: SEHNR and FQNEAQ (reference sequence). This CDR3 is 16 amino acids long. The CDR3 DNA is TGTGCCAGCAGCCCCCTTCTCGGGCCCTTGAACACTGAAGCTTTCTTT. It yields the protein CASSPLLGPLNTEAFF.

This clone was observed a few times. The V gene is TRBV10-3, the J gene TRBJ1-1; D gene ambiguous. There are 14 residues in the CDR3. V gave up 6 bases and J gave up 3 bases, with 14 bases separating them. CDR1 ENHRY and CDR2 SYGVKD come from the germline V gene. The CDR3 loop is CAISLGVADTEAFF. In DNA form, the CDR3 reads TGTGCCATCAGCCTCGGGGTAGCGGACACTGAAGCTTTCTTT.

In this sample, this clone turned up once. The chain joins TRBV19 to TRBJ1-5; a weak D match, TRBD1 (5 bases). Trimming left V 1 base short and J 2 bases short, with 15 bases between. The germline CDR1 and CDR2 sequences are LNHDA and SQIVND (reference sequence). This CDR3 has 17 residues. CDR3 coding DNA: TGTGCCAGTAGTATAGCTCTCGGGGGAGAGGGCAATCAGCCCCAGCATTTT. Its translation: CASSIALGGEGNQPQHF.

This rearrangement joins TRBV5-5 to TRBJ2-1; unclear D gene. The germline CDR1 and CDR2 sequences are SGHKS and YYEKEE (reference sequence). This CDR3 is 13 amino acids long. Trimming stripped 1 base from V and 5 bases from J, with 7 bases between. The CDR3: CASSLHGDNEQFF. Here the CDR3 DNA reads TGTGCCAGCAGCTTGCACGGCGACAATGAGCAGTTCTTC.

The chain uses TRBV9 and TRBJ2-7; D perhaps matches TRBD1 (5 bases). Germline CDR1 is SGDLS and CDR2 is YYNGEE. The CDR3 covers 14 residues. V was pared by 3 bases and J by 3 bases, with 13 bases between. CDR3 sequence: CASSAGQPSYEQYF. Here the CDR3 DNA reads TGTGCCAGCAGCGCCGGACAACCAAGCTACGAGCAGTACTTC.

The rearrangement uses TRBV14 and TRBJ2-7; no definite D call. Per the germline V gene, CDR1 is SGHDN and CDR2 is FVKESK. The CDR3 is 13 residues long. Between the trimmed V and J ends, which lost 4 bases and 2 bases, there was a span of 9 bases. CDR3 nucleotides: TGTGCCAGCAGCCGGTCGGGTACCTACGAGCAGTACTTC. Its translation is CASSRSGTYEQYF. The complete variable domain, with remaining parts taken from reference TRBV14 and TRBJ2-7, reads EAGVTQFPSHSVIEKGQTVTLRCDPISGHDNLYWYRRVMGKEIKFLLHFVKESKQDESGMPNNRFLAERTGGTYSTLKVQPAELEDSGVYFCASSRSGTYEQYFGPGTRLTVT.

This rearrangement joins TRBV5-1 to TRBJ2-5; 11 bases fit TRBD2. The length of the CDR3 is 17 residues. Germline CDR1 and CDR2: SGHRS and YFSETQ. V shed 3 bases and J 3 bases; nucleotides not matched to a gene: 10. CDR3 in DNA: TGCGCCAGCAGCTGGGATCCTCTAGCGGGAGGCAAAGAGACCCAGTACTTC. Translated, it gives CASSWDPLAGGKETQYF.

The chain employs TRBV29-1 and TRBJ1-2; D is perhaps TRBD1 (6 bases). The CDR3 length is 11 residues. The V end was cut by 3 bases, the J end by 6 bases, with 8 bases between. Looked up from germline, CDR1 is SQVTM and CDR2 is ANQGSEA. The CDR3 reads CSVDRGDGYTF. CDR3 coding DNA: TGCAGCGTTGACAGGGGAGATGGCTACACCTTC.

This chain joins TRBV6-5 and TRBJ2-7; D remains unclear. Germline CDR1 is MNHEY and CDR2 is SVGAGI. Trimming removed 2 bases at V and 2 bases at J, with 7 bases between. CDR3 length equals 13 residues. CDR3 in DNA: TGTGCCAGCAGTTACAACTTGGCCTACGAGCAGTACTTC. Translated: CASSYNLAYEQYF.

The V call is TRBV6-5, the J call TRBJ2-7; D gene uncertain. The CDR3 runs to 13 residues. V dropped 8 bases and J dropped 3 bases, with 14 bases sitting between them. From germline, CDR1 is MNHEY and CDR2 SVGAGI. CDR3 protein: CASAAGAHYEQYF. The CDR3 DNA follows: TGTGCCAGCGCTGCCGGAGCTCACTACGAGCAGTACTTC.

The V gene is TRBV19, the J gene TRBJ2-1; 11 bases fit TRBD2. V was pared by 3 bases and J by 6 bases, with 13 bases of the junction left unmatched. This CDR3 is 18 amino acids long. Per germline, CDR1 LNHDA and CDR2 SQIVND (reference sequence). DNA of the CDR3: TGTGCCAGTAGTATCTTCTCTAGCGGGAGGTTGTATGGCAATGAGCAGTTCTTC. Its protein is CASSIFSSGRLYGNEQFF.

The V and J genes are TRBV25-1 and TRBJ2-1, with 9 nucleotides matching TRBD2. Per the germline V gene, CDR1 is MGHDK and CDR2 is SYGVNS. V was clipped by 2 bases and J by 4 bases; unmatched bases: 9. The length of the CDR3 is 17 residues. The CDR3 region is CASSETLAGEGYNEQFF. CDR3 nucleotide sequence: TGTGCCAGCAGTGAAACCTTAGCGGGAGAGGGGTACAATGAGCAGTTCTTC. The variable domain in full, with the rest retrieved from reference TRBV25-1 and TRBJ2-1, is EADIYQTPRYLVIGTGKKITLECSQTMGHDKMYWYQQDPGMELHLIHYSYGVNSTEKGDLSSESTVSRIRTEHFPLTLESARPSHTSQYLCASSETLAGEGYNEQFFGPGTRLTVL.

This chain joins TRBV29-1 and TRBJ2-7, with D unresolved. The V end lost 3 bases, the J end lost 6 bases, and 12 bases lay between the germline ends. Germline CDR1 is SQVTM and CDR2 is ANQGSEA. The CDR3 runs to 12 residues. The CDR3 nucleotides read TGCAGCGTTGAGGTCCCGGGCCTCGAGCAGTACTTC. Encoded protein: CSVEVPGLEQYF.

The rearrangement joins TRBV4-2 to TRBJ2-7; D may be TRBD1 or TRBD2 (5 bases each). Germline V gene data show CDR1 as LGHNA and CDR2 as YNFKEQ. Trimming left V 3 bases short and J 3 bases short, with 9 bases between. This CDR3 comprises 13 residues. The CDR3 nucleotides are TGTGCCAGCAGCCACGCAGGGAGCTACGAGCAGTACTTC. Translated: CASSHAGSYEQYF.

The chain has TRBV7-3 and TRBJ2-3; perhaps TRBD2 as D (7 bases). Trimming took 5 bases from V and 1 from J, leaving 13 bases between them. The CDR3 contains 15 residues. Germline V gene data show CDR1 as SGHTA and CDR2 as FQGTGA. CDR3 DNA: TGTGCCAGCAGCGTACAAGGGGGGGGCACAGATACGCAGTATTTT. Its protein product is CASSVQGGGTDTQYF.

The chain couples TRBV10-1 to TRBJ2-2; D remains ambiguous. CDR1 and CDR2 (germline): WNHNN, SYGVQD (reference sequence). This CDR3 region has 10 residues. Trimming removed 8 bases from V and 7 bases from J, with 5 bases in between. The CDR3 region has the DNA TGCGCCAGCGGGGACGGGGAGCTGTTTTTT. Translating it yields CASGDGELFF.

CDR3 nucleotides: TGTGCCAGCAGCTTACCTAGCGGGGTCTACAATGAGCAGTTCTTC. Residues: CASSLPSGVYNEQFF. The chain links TRBV7-2 to TRBJ2-1; TRBD2 matches 9 bases. This CDR3 contains 15 residues. CDR1 is SGHTA, CDR2 FQGNSA, per germline. J was trimmed by 3 bases and V by 2 bases; bases with no gene match: 2.

The chain uses TRBV6-5 and TRBJ1-2; tentatively, D is TRBD1 (6 bases). Trimming removed 5 bases from V and 4 bases from J, with 17 bases in between. The CDR3 loop spans 15 amino acids. Germline CDR1 reads MNHEY; CDR2 reads SVGAGI. CDR3 sequence reads: CASSNLSRDIYGYTF. CDR3 nucleotide sequence: TGTGCCAGCAGTAACTTGTCCCGGGACATCTATGGCTACACCTTC.

The chain recombines TRBV19 with TRBJ1-5, with 7 bases aligning to TRBD1. V lost 5 bases and J lost 1; bases outside the gene matches: 8. CDR3 length equals 16 residues. Germline V gene sequence: CDR1 LNHDA, CDR2 SQIVND (reference sequence). CDR3 coding DNA: TGTGCCAGTAGTTTCACAGGGGTAGGGAGCAATCAGCCCCAGCATTTT. Translation: CASSFTGVGSNQPQHF.

As regards this clone: A junction boundary mismatches the germline segment, possibly from a read error. The chain recombines TRBV5-4 with TRBJ2-2; D is possibly TRBD1 (6 bases). The germline gives CDR1 SGHNT, CDR2 YYREEE (reference sequence). The CDR3 extends over 13 amino acids. The CDR3 spells CACRGLGAGELFF. The CDR3 coding sequence is TGTGCCTGCAGGGGTCTAGGGGCCGGGGAGCTGTTTTTT.